This T cell receptor beta chain originates from a study of T cell responses to AZD1222 COVID-19 vaccine. Study background: Pooled in the analysis were second doses at about 4 or about 12 weeks. Findings and limits, study-wide: The study sampled repertoires only after the peak T cell response. White British ancestry dominated among donors, who included more females, and clonal diversity was possibly underestimated.

A remark on this clone: The antigen is undetermined.

The V gene lost 5 bases and the J gene lost 1 base, with 20 bases spanning the gap. The CDR3 contains 17 residues. CDR1 and CDR2 (germline): MNHNY, SVGAGI (reference sequence). Measured with immunoSEQ multiplex PCR; TCRdb has only the in-frame clones, and not every one. This table holds 96,000 or so clones, around 89% found once. The TCR was taken from an adult in good health. The chain links TRBV6-6 to TRBJ1-1, with D maybe TRBD1 (6 bases). The sequencing used peripheral blood, collected on day 0 of AZD1222 vaccination. CDR3 sequence: CASSQMEPGTQNTEAFF. Here the CDR3 DNA reads TGTGCCAGCAGTCAAATGGAGCCCGGGACACAGAACACTGAAGCTTTCTTT.